These T cell receptor beta chains were read from a single sample in a study of blood T cell repertoires in COVID-19. Assay used: immunoSEQ multiplex PCR; TCRdb lists only in-frame clones, some missing. The sample yields 150,000 to 200,000 clones, 80% to 85% seen once. Sequencing was carried out using PBMCs or T cells enriched from blood (not recorded which). The receptors shown here come from a woman aged 55-69 years who had recovered from COVID-19. Both conserved end residues are part of each CDR3. Fields, in order: D gene, clone size, J gene, CDR3 length, V gene, CDR3 DNA, CDR3 protein. A D gene is named only where the DNA matches it firmly. The listing skips clone size in some rows; elsewhere it reads once, few, many or a size class.

-,few,TRBJ2-7,14,TRBV3-1/TRBV3-2,TGTGCCAGCAGCCAAGCGGGAAGGTTCTACGAGCAGTACTTC,CASSQAGRFYEQYF
-,-,TRBJ2-5,14,TRBV5-5,TGTGCCAGCAGCTTTCCCCGGGGTGAAGAGACCCAGTACTTC,CASSFPRGEETQYF
-,-,TRBJ1-1,13,TRBV19,TGTGCCAGTAGTATAGATCCGGTGACTGAAGCTTTCTTT,CASSIDPVTEAFF
-,-,TRBJ2-4,13,TRBV19,TGTGCCAGTACGGGTAGAGCCAAAAACATTCAGTACTTC,CASTGRAKNIQYF
-,-,TRBJ1-1,14,TRBV29-1,TGCAGCGTCTCAGTGGGAGGCGAGGACACTGAAGCTTTCTTT,CSVSVGGEDTEAFF
-,-,TRBJ2-3,12,TRBV7-8,TGTGCCAGCAACCTAGTTGCAGATACGCAGTATTTT,CASNLVADTQYF
-,-,TRBJ2-2,15,TRBV27,TGTGCCAGCAGTTTAATGGCGGAATACGACGGGGAGCTGTTTTTT,CASSLMAEYDGELFF
TRBD1,-,TRBJ1-2,14,TRBV30,TGTGCCTGGAGTGCCCAGACAGGGGAGAGTGGCTACACCTTC,CAWSAQTGESGYTF
-,-,TRBJ1-1,13,TRBV7-3,TGTGCCAGCAGCTCCGGGAGTAACACTGAAGCTTTCTTT,CASSSGSNTEAFF
TRBD2,-,TRBJ2-7,16,TRBV4-2,TGTGCCAGCAGCCGAGAATCAATGACTAGCTGGTACGAGCAGTACTTC,CASSRESMTSWYEQYF
-,-,TRBJ2-1,14,TRBV6-5,TGTGCCAGCAGTCCGGACGGGGGGCGGAATGAGCAGTTCTTC,CASSPDGGRNEQFF
-,-,TRBJ1-4,15,TRBV24-1,TGTGCCACCAGTGACCACAGGGCGCGCAATGAAAAACTGTTTTTT,CATSDHRARNEKLFF
-,-,TRBJ1-1,13,TRBV19,TGTGCCAGCCTTAAAACACCAGGCACTGAAGCTTTCTTT,CASLKTPGTEAFF
-,-,TRBJ2-1,12,TRBV11-2,TGTGCCAGCAGCTTTTATCCCGTCGGGCAGTTCTTC,CASSFYPVGQFF
TRBD2,-,TRBJ2-1,15,TRBV5-1,TGCGCCAGCAGCTCGACTAGCGGGAGGGCAATTGAGCAGTTCTTC,CASSSTSGRAIEQFF
TRBD1,-,TRBJ1-1,15,TRBV5-1,TGCGCCAGCAGGGGAGACAGGGCTATGGTCACTGAAGCTTTCTTT,CASRGDRAMVTEAFF
TRBD2,-,TRBJ2-2,16,TRBV7-3,TGTGCCAGCAGCCCTGGTTCTAGCGGGAGAGCCGGGGAGCTGTTTTTT,CASSPGSSGRAGELFF
TRBD1,-,TRBJ1-3,14,TRBV12-5,TGTGCTAGTGGAAATGGACAGGGGGCTCACACCATATATTTT,CASGNGQGAHTIYF
TRBD1,-,TRBJ2-7,15,TRBV11-3,TGTGCCAGCAGCCCTGCCAGGGACAGGGGCGACGAGCAGTACTTC,CASSPARDRGDEQYF
TRBD1,-,TRBJ2-3,15,TRBV30,TGTGCCTGGAGCACAGGGGGCGTTTCCATAGATACGCAGTATTTT,CAWSTGGVSIDTQYF
-,-,TRBJ2-7,15,TRBV28,TGTGCCAGCAGTTTAGGTGATAGCGGTCCCTACGAGCAGTACTTC,CASSLGDSGPYEQYF
-,-,TRBJ1-2,16,TRBV5-1,TGCGCCAGCAGCCCGACGACCGGCACAGGGAGCGGTGGCTACACCTTC,CASSPTTGTGSGGYTF
-,-,TRBJ1-5,14,TRBV19,TGTGCCAGTAGACCTGGGGGGGCCCACCAGCCCCAGCATTTT,CASRPGGAHQPQHF
-,-,TRBJ1-3,16,TRBV19,TGTGCCAGTAGTAGGACGCTACAGGGAACGGGAAACACCATATATTTT,CASSRTLQGTGNTIYF